This is a list of T cell receptor beta chains from one sample in a study of blood T cell repertoires in COVID-19. Data came from immunoSEQ multiplex PCR; TCRdb stores just in-frame clones and leaves some out. The table has approximately 220,000 clones, approximately 83% seen once. Material for sequencing was peripheral blood. The receptors originated from a woman aged 25 to 39 who had recovered from COVID-19. Both conserved end residues are part of each CDR3. The D gene is left open where the match is weak. Rows give clone size only sometimes, using once, few, many, or a class for an expanded clone.

j_gene,d_gene,abundance,v_gene,CDR3nt,CDR3aa
TRBJ2-2,-,-,TRBV28,TGTGCCAGCAGCCCCAAGACTTTCGGGGAGCTGTTTTTT,CASSPKTFGELFF
TRBJ2-7,TRBD2,-,TRBV3-1/TRBV3-2,TGTGCCAGCAGCCAAGGAGCTAGCGGCTCCTACGAGCAGTACTTC,CASSQGASGSYEQYF
TRBJ2-2,-,-,TRBV11-2,TGTGCCAGCAGCCGACAGAGGACCGGGGAGCTGTTTTTT,CASSRQRTGELFF
TRBJ2-1,-,-,TRBV3-1/TRBV3-2,TGTGCCAGCAGCCAAGAATCCATTCTACTAGGAAGTGAGCAGTTCTTC,CASSQESILLGSEQFF
TRBJ1-2,TRBD1,few,TRBV5-6,TGTGCCAGCAGCACGTATCGGACAGGGGAACACTATGGCTACACCTTC,CASSTYRTGEHYGYTF
TRBJ1-4,TRBD1,-,TRBV30,TGTGCCTGGAGTTCCGGACAGGGGGTGGCTAATGAAAAACTGTTTTTT,CAWSSGQGVANEKLFF
TRBJ1-3,-,-,TRBV7-6,TGTGCCAGCAGCTTTAACAGCTACTCTGGAAACACCATATATTTT,CASSFNSYSGNTIYF
TRBJ2-3,-,-,TRBV5-4,TGTGCCAGCAGCCCCGGAGGTACGCAGTATTTT,CASSPGGTQYF
TRBJ2-3,TRBD2,-,TRBV2,TGTGCCAGCAGGGATAGCGGGAGGGCCAAACTCAGCACAGATACGCAGTATTTT,CASRDSGRAKLSTDTQYF
TRBJ2-1,-,-,TRBV6-4,TGTGCCAGCAGTCCCCAGAACGGCGGGAATGAGCAGTTCTTC,CASSPQNGGNEQFF
TRBJ1-2,-,-,TRBV30,TGTGCCTGGAGTGTAGGCAGGGGCGGAGGAGGCTACACCTTC,CAWSVGRGGGGYTF
TRBJ2-5,-,-,TRBV3-1/TRBV3-2,TGTGCCAGCAGCCAAGTCGGTGCCCAAGAGACCCAGTACTTC,CASSQVGAQETQYF
TRBJ2-1,TRBD2,-,TRBV5-1,TGCGCCAGCGGGACTAGCGGCGACAATGAGCAGTTCTTC,CASGTSGDNEQFF
TRBJ2-6,TRBD2,-,TRBV3-1/TRBV3-2,TGTGCCAGCAGGATAGGACTAGCGGGAGGTATTGGGGCCAACGTCCTGACTTTC,CASRIGLAGGIGANVLTF
TRBJ2-5,-,few,TRBV28,TGTGCCAGCAGTTTTTATGAGACCCAGTACTTC,CASSFYETQYF
TRBJ2-3,TRBD2,-,TRBV5-4,TGTGCCAGCAGCCCTGCCAGAACTAGCGGGAGGCCGTACACAGATACGCAGTATTTT,CASSPARTSGRPYTDTQYF
TRBJ1-6,-,-,TRBV19,TGTGCCAGTAGTATTGGGGGCTCACCCCTCCACTTT,CASSIGGSPLHF
TRBJ1-5,-,-,TRBV20-1,TGCAGTGCTAGTTTGGCGGACATCGAGCAGCCCCAGCATTTT,CSASLADIEQPQHF
TRBJ2-1,TRBD2,-,TRBV28,TGTGCCAGCAGTTTTGCGGGAGGCCTGTACAATGAGCAGTTCTTC,CASSFAGGLYNEQFF
TRBJ2-2,TRBD2,-,TRBV5-1,TGCGCCAGCAGCTTGGACGGAGGAAGACTAGCGGTAAACACCGGGGAGCTGTTTTTT,CASSLDGGRLAVNTGELFF
TRBJ1-1,TRBD1,once,TRBV7-9,TGTGCCAGCAGCTTAGGACAGGGCGGTGAAGCTTTCTTT,CASSLGQGGEAFF
TRBJ2-2,TRBD1,-,TRBV19,TGTGCCAGTCAACAGGGGGTTCTGACCGGGGAGCTGTTTTTT,CASQQGVLTGELFF
TRBJ2-7,TRBD2,-,TRBV12-3/TRBV12-4,TGTGCCAGCAGGAGCGGGGGATACGAGCAGTACTTC,CASRSGGYEQYF
TRBJ2-1,TRBD2,-,TRBV7-3,TGTGCCAGCAGCTTAAGACCTAGCGGTTATGAGCAGTTCTTC,CASSLRPSGYEQFF
TRBJ2-1,TRBD1,-,TRBV7-3,TGTGCCAGCAGCTGGACAGGGGCCTACAATGAGCAGTTCTTC,CASSWTGAYNEQFF
TRBJ2-1,TRBD1,-,TRBV19,TGTGCCAGTAGTATTTTAAAGGGGGCGAATGAGCAGTTCTTC,CASSILKGANEQFF